This entry lists 26 T cell receptor beta chains sequenced from one sample in a study of identical twins. TCRdb ran MiXCR on the 5' RACE reads and lists one entry per CDR3 protein. The repertoire holds 700,000 or so distinct CDR3 sequences, with 21% as singletons. These data also featured in a second study, about T cells expressing NK-cell markers.

Material: PBMCs. The receptors were sampled from a young woman in good health.

The V call is TRBV6-2 or TRBV6-3, the J call TRBJ2-5; D is uncertain. This CDR3 comprises 13 residues. Germline-derived CDR1 and CDR2 are MNHEY and SVGEGT. V was cut by 2 bases and J by 4 bases, with 8 bases left in between. This CDR3 is CASSYGQGETQYF. The CDR3 DNA reads as TGTGCCAGCAGTTACGGGCAAGGAGAGACCCAGTACTTC.

A few counts support this clonotype. This chain connects TRBV5-1 to TRBJ2-5, with D possibly being TRBD2 (5 bases). This CDR3 has 15 residues. The germline gives CDR1 SGHRS, CDR2 YFSETQ. V was cut by 0 bases and J by 5 bases, with 14 bases left in between. CDR3 bases: TGCGCCAGCAGCTTGGGTGTTGGGCGGGCGGAGACCCAGTACTTC. Protein product: CASSLGVGRAETQYF. The complete variable domain, with remaining parts taken from reference TRBV5-1 and TRBJ2-5, reads KAGVTQTPRYLIKTRGQQVTLSCSPISGHRSVSWYQQTPGQGLQFLFEYFSETQRNKGNFPGRFSGRQFSNSRSEMNVSTLELGDSALYLCASSLGVGRAETQYFGPGTRLLVL.

The chain carries TRBV6-2 or TRBV6-3 and TRBJ2-1; perhaps D is TRBD1 or TRBD2 (5 bases each). The V end lost 7 bases, the J end lost 1 base, and 11 bases lay between the germline ends. Per the germline V gene, CDR1 is MNHEY and CDR2 is SVGEGT. The CDR3 spans 14 residues. CDR3 sequence (DNA): TGTGCCAGCACCTCCTGGGGGTCCTACAATGAGCAGTTCTTC. It yields the protein CASTSWGSYNEQFF.

Many counts were recorded for this clonotype. This chain joins TRBV24-1 and TRBJ2-3; possible D gene TRBD2, 6 bases. Trimming stripped 7 bases from V and 5 bases from J, with 12 bases between. In germline, CDR1 is KGHDR, CDR2 SFDVKD. The CDR3 is made up of 13 amino acids. The CDR3: CATSGGNRDTQYF. As DNA, the CDR3 is TGTGCCACCAGCGGAGGGAACAGAGATACGCAGTATTTT.

This clonotype was observed at least ten times. CDR3 coding DNA: TGTGCCAGCAGTCTCCGGGGCATGAACACTGAAGCTTTCTTT. It yields the protein CASSLRGMNTEAFF. The chain employs TRBV12-3 or TRBV12-4 and TRBJ1-1, with D maybe TRBD1 (5 bases). The CDR3 loop spans 14 amino acids. Trimming pared 5 bases from V and 0 bases from J, leaving 10 bases between.

As regards this clonotype: Its ends do not fully match the called genes, so a read error is possible. The chain has TRBV3-1 and TRBJ2-1; 8 nucleotides line up with TRBD2. This CDR3 comprises 17 residues. Germline assignment: CDR1 LGHDT and CDR2 YNNKEL (reference sequence). DNA for the CDR3: TGTGCCAGCTGCCAAGGTCTAGCGGGCTATAATAACAATGAGCAGTTCTTC. Its translation: CASCQGLAGYNNNEQFF.

This chain connects TRBV10-3 to TRBJ2-6; D gene uncertain. Germline-derived CDR1 and CDR2 are ENHRY and SYGVKD. Trimming took off 0 bases at V and 4 bases at J, with 10 bases between the two ends. This CDR3 contains 16 residues. CDR3 coding DNA: TGTGCCATCAGTGAGTCGAAGGACGGCGGGGCCAACGTCCTGACTTTC. Amino acids: CAISESKDGGANVLTF.

The CDR3 DNA follows: TGCAGTGCTAGTTCCCGGGAGACCCAGTACTTC. Residues: CSASSRETQYF. The rearrangement links TRBV20-1 to TRBJ2-5, with no clear D. The CDR3 sequence is 11 residues long. Per germline, CDR1 DFQATT and CDR2 SNEGSKA (reference sequence). The V end lost 3 bases, the J end lost 5 bases, and 7 bases lay between the germline ends.

This clonotype was counted only a few times. The rearrangement joins TRBV15 to TRBJ2-3; 14 bases map to TRBD2. Germline values: CDR1 LNHNV, CDR2 YYDKDF (reference sequence). V gave up 1 base and J gave up 1 base; unmatched junction bases: 4. The CDR3 extends over 18 amino acids. DNA of the CDR3: TGTGCCACCAGCAGAGGACTAGCGGGAGGGCCGGGCACAGATACGCAGTATTTT. It is translated as CATSRGLAGGPGTDTQYF.

J is TRBJ2-1 and V is TRBV12-3 or TRBV12-4; tentatively, D is TRBD2 (5 bases). With 5 bases removed from V and 7 bases from J, the gap between germline ends came to 12 bases. The CDR3 has 13 amino acids. The CDR3 nucleotides are TGTGCCAGCAGTGATATCAGGAGGAATGAGCAGTTCTTC. Translated: CASSDIRRNEQFF.

This rearrangement joins TRBV12-3 or TRBV12-4 to TRBJ1-5, with D maybe TRBD1 (6 bases). The V and J ends lost 7 bases and 7 bases respectively, with 17 bases between them. The CDR3 contains 14 residues. The CDR3 sequence is CASTNRVPTQPQHF. The CDR3 DNA is TGTGCCAGCACCAACAGGGTTCCGACACAGCCCCAGCATTTT.

The chain joins TRBV6-2 or TRBV6-3 to TRBJ2-1; D perhaps matches TRBD1 (5 bases). CDR3 length: 13 residues. With 6 bases removed from V and 8 bases from J, the gap between germline ends came to 14 bases. From germline, CDR1 is MNHEY and CDR2 SVGEGT. CDR3 coding DNA: TGTGCCAGCAGACAGGTTGGTTGGTATGAGCAGTTCTTC. It is translated as CASRQVGWYEQFF.

CDR3 DNA sequence: TGCGCCAGCAGCTTGGCCGCTCTTCCAGGGGCGGGCGAGCAGTACTTC. This gives the protein CASSLAALPGAGEQYF. This sequence joins TRBV5-1 and TRBJ2-7; tentatively, D is TRBD1 (6 bases). Germline lookup yields CDR1 SGHRS and CDR2 YFSETQ. The CDR3 has 16 residues. Between the trimmed V and J ends, which lost 0 bases and 6 bases, there was a span of 19 bases.

The chain has TRBV27 and TRBJ2-7, with 8 nucleotides matching TRBD2. This CDR3 is 16 amino acids long. Losses at the gene ends were 4 bases for V and 2 bases for J; bases not matched to a gene: 10. Germline-derived CDR1 and CDR2 are MNHEY and SMNVEV (reference sequence). The CDR3 nucleotides are TGTGCCAGCAGTTCAGAGCGGGAGACTGTCCCCTACGAGCAGTACTTC. The encoded protein is CASSSERETVPYEQYF.

V usage is TRBV4-3 and J usage is TRBJ2-3, with D possibly called TRBD1 or TRBD2 (5 bases each). The V end was cut by 3 bases, the J end by 0 bases, with 16 bases between. CDR3 length: 17 amino acids. From germline, CDR1 is LGHNA and CDR2 YSLEER. This CDR3 reads CASSHHDRLLSTDTQYF. CDR3 nucleotides: TGCGCCAGCAGCCATCACGACAGACTACTCAGCACAGATACGCAGTATTTT.

The rearrangement joins TRBV11-2 to TRBJ2-7; 7 bases are a match to TRBD1. Germline V gene lookup returns CDR1 SGHAT and CDR2 FQNNGV. The junction had 4 bases not matched to a gene; V was cut back by 5 bases and J by 0 bases. CDR3 length equals 14 residues. The CDR3 region has the DNA TGTGCCAGCAGCATCGACAGGGACTCCTACGAGCAGTACTTC. It translates to CASSIDRDSYEQYF.

A few counts support this clonotype. The CDR3 here is CASSIRSGELFF. The CDR3 bases are TGCGCCAGCAGCATAAGGTCCGGGGAGCTGTTTTTT. The V call is TRBV5-1, the J call TRBJ2-2; D not certain. CDR1 SGHRS and CDR2 YFSETQ come from the germline V gene. V was pared by 4 bases and J by 6 bases, with 7 bases between. This CDR3 spans 12 amino acids.

This clonotype has ten or more counts. The chain is built from TRBV6-2 or TRBV6-3 and TRBJ2-5; 12 nucleotides match TRBD1. The CDR3 sequence is 21 residues long. In germline, CDR1 is MNHEY, CDR2 SVGEGT. Germline trimming cut 6 bases from V and 2 bases from J; bases unmatched to any gene: 22. CDR3 nucleotide sequence: TGTGCCAGCAGGCCCGGGACAGGGGGCCTCCGCCACTCTAAGAATCAAGAGACCCAGTACTTC. The encoded protein is CASRPGTGGLRHSKNQETQYF.

The chain employs TRBV9 and TRBJ2-1; the match to TRBD2 covers 10 bases. Germline V gene sequence: CDR1 SGDLS, CDR2 YYNGEE. The CDR3 covers 17 residues. The J segment lost 0 bases and the V segment lost 1 base, leaving 4 bases of the junction unmatched. CDR3 in DNA: TGTGCCAGCAGCGTATCTAGCGGGAGAGGCTCCTACAATGAGCAGTTCTTC. It is translated as CASSVSSGRGSYNEQFF. Using reference TRBV9 and TRBJ2-1 for the parts outside the CDR3, the full variable domain is DSGVTQTPKHLITATGQRVTLRCSPRSGDLSVYWYQQSLDQGLQFLIQYYNGEERAKGNILERFSAQQFPDLHSELNLSSLELGDSALYFCASSVSSGRGSYNEQFFGPGTRLTVL.

At least ten counts were recorded for this clonotype. A read error may account for a junction end that differs from germline. The rearrangement links TRBV7-2 to TRBJ2-1, with D unresolved. This CDR3 contains 13 residues. CDR1 SGHTA and CDR2 FQGNSA come from the germline V gene. The CDR3 coding sequence is TGCGCCAGCAGCTTGGTTCGTTACAATGAGCAGTTCTTC. Its translation is CASSLVRYNEQFF.

This chain links TRBV15 with TRBJ2-2, with TRBD1 matching over 12 bases. Germline V gene data show CDR1 as LNHNV and CDR2 as YYDKDF (reference sequence). The CDR3 consists of 16 residues. V lost 6 bases to trimming and J lost 4 bases; unmatched junction nucleotides: 6. CDR3 protein: CATSTGTGGFTGELFF. The CDR3 nucleotides read TGTGCCACCAGTACCGGGACAGGGGGCTTCACCGGGGAGCTGTTTTTT.

The chain carries TRBV7-2 and TRBJ2-7, with TRBD1 identical over 7 bases. The length of the CDR3 is 16 residues. J gave up 0 bases and V 2 bases, and 7 bases lay outside the gene matches. Germline-derived CDR1 and CDR2 are SGHTA and FQGNSA. The CDR3 nucleotides read TGTGCCAGCAGCTTACCCAAGACAGGGTTCTCCTACGAGCAGTACTTC. Amino acids: CASSLPKTGFSYEQYF.

This chain connects TRBV12-3 or TRBV12-4 to TRBJ2-3; 10 bases line up with TRBD2. The ends lost 5 bases at V and 4 bases at J; junction bases unmatched: 0. The CDR3 sequence is 13 residues long. The CDR3 nucleotides read TGTGCCAGCAGTACTAGCGGGGCAGATACGCAGTATTTT. It translates to CASSTSGADTQYF.

V and J are TRBV7-2 and TRBJ2-1; no reliable D call. Deletions cut 5 bases from V and 0 bases from J, with 11 bases between. This CDR3 is built from 15 residues. Germline assignment: CDR1 SGHTA and CDR2 FQGNSA. CDR3 nucleotide sequence: TGTGCCAGCAGCCCGCGGATCAGCTCCTACAATGAGCAGTTCTTC. Protein: CASSPRISSYNEQFF.

In DNA, the CDR3 is TGTGCCAGCAGTTTGAGCGGGGGGGCTGAGCAGTTCTTC. As protein: CASSLSGGAEQFF. This chain joins TRBV12-3 or TRBV12-4 and TRBJ2-1; 10 nucleotides line up with TRBD2. The CDR3 runs 13 residues. The junction had 2 bases not matched to a gene; V was cut back by 3 bases and J by 9 bases.

This rearrangement joins TRBV20-1 to TRBJ2-1; tentatively, D is TRBD2 (6 bases). The ends were cut back, 0 bases at V and 5 bases at J, with 14 bases in the middle. In germline, CDR1 is DFQATT, CDR2 SNEGSKA (reference sequence). This CDR3 contains 15 residues. CDR3 in amino acids: CSARDPRRGNNEQFF. For the CDR3, the DNA is TGCAGTGCTAGAGATCCCCGGAGGGGCAACAATGAGCAGTTCTTC.